Listed below are T cell receptor beta chains from one sample, sequenced in a study of T cell responses to AZD1222 COVID-19 vaccine. The repertoire was sequenced with immunoSEQ multiplex PCR; TCRdb's copy has only in-frame clones and lacks some. The sample carries approximately 170,000 clones, roughly nine tenths recorded once. The sequences come from peripheral blood, collected on day 0 of AZD1222 vaccination. Receptors were obtained from an adult in good health. The CDR3 runs from the conserved cysteine through the conserved F or W. The D gene is left open where the match is weak. Clone size is given for some rows only: seen once, a few or many times, or a class if the clone is expanded.

cdr3_aa	cdr3_nt	clone_size	d_call	j_call	v_call
CASSARGAGQPQHF	TGTGCCAGCAGCGCACGCGGGGCAGGGCAGCCCCAGCATTTT	-	-	TRBJ1-5	TRBV27
CASSQEAGLAGANEQFF	TGTGCCAGCAGCCAAGAGGCTGGACTAGCGGGGGCCAATGAGCAGTTCTTC	-	TRBD2	TRBJ2-1	TRBV14
CASSVDRQPNIYNEQFF	TGTGCCAGCAGCGTAGACAGACAGCCCAACATCTACAATGAGCAGTTCTTC	-	-	TRBJ2-1	TRBV9
CASSKKGGKLFF	TGTGCCAGTAGTAAAAAAGGAGGAAAACTGTTTTTT	-	-	TRBJ1-4	TRBV19
CASSLEVLGRAFF	TGTGCCAGCAGCTTAGAGGTCCTAGGACGGGCTTTCTTT	-	-	TRBJ1-1	TRBV11-2
CASSEEWTSNQPQHF	TGTGCCAGCAGTGAAGAATGGACGAGCAATCAGCCCCAGCATTTT	-	-	TRBJ1-5	TRBV6-1
CSVDTGSAGNTIYF	TGCAGCGTTGATACAGGTTCTGCTGGAAACACCATATATTTT	-	-	TRBJ1-3	TRBV29-1
CASSQWTGSSTGELFF	TGTGCCAGCAGCCAGTGGACAGGGAGTAGCACCGGGGAGCTGTTTTTT	few	TRBD1	TRBJ2-2	TRBV14
CASSQVGDQPQHF	TGCGCCAGCAGCCAAGTTGGAGATCAGCCCCAGCATTTT	-	-	TRBJ1-5	TRBV4-1
CASSLKGADTQYF	TGTGCCAGCAGCTTGAAGGGGGCGGATACGCAGTATTTT	-	TRBD1	TRBJ2-3	TRBV5-8
CASSSGFSGNTIYF	TGTGCCAGCAGTTCAGGGTTTTCTGGAAACACCATATATTTT	-	-	TRBJ1-3	TRBV28
CASSLGFLSGNTIYF	TGTGCCAGCAGCTTAGGTTTTCTCTCTGGAAACACCATATATTTT	-	-	TRBJ1-3	TRBV7-9
CATSRDIRSSGVGTDTQYF	TGTGCCACCAGCAGAGATATTAGGTCTAGCGGGGTTGGCACAGATACGCAGTATTTT	-	TRBD2	TRBJ2-3	TRBV15
CASSRHRDGTDTQYF	TGTGCCAGCAGTCGACACAGGGATGGAACAGATACGCAGTATTTT	-	-	TRBJ2-3	TRBV7-9
CASSPGMDRANQPQHF	TGTGCCAGCAGCCCAGGTATGGACAGGGCTAATCAGCCCCAGCATTTT	-	TRBD1	TRBJ1-5	TRBV9
CASSPPGQGVRPTDTQYF	TGCGCCAGCAGTCCGCCGGGACAGGGCGTTCGGCCCACAGATACGCAGTATTTT	-	TRBD1	TRBJ2-3	TRBV23-1
CATGDATVQGTQYF	TGTGCCACCGGGGACGCGACGGTCCAGGGGACCCAGTACTTC	once	-	TRBJ2-5	TRBV24-1
CASSVSGGRTDTQYF	TGTGCCAGCAGCGTTAGCGGGGGACGCACAGATACGCAGTATTTT	-	TRBD2	TRBJ2-3	TRBV7-3
CASSLYGGSGFGYTF	TGCGCCAGCAGCTTATATGGGGGCAGCGGCTTCGGCTACACCTTC	-	-	TRBJ1-2	TRBV5-1
CASRTQGASGELFF	TGTGCCAGCAGGACACAGGGGGCGAGCGGGGAGCTGTTTTTT	-	TRBD1	TRBJ2-2	TRBV6-5
CASTAPGVGGTDTQYF	TGTGCCAGCACCGCGCCCGGGGTTGGTGGCACAGATACGCAGTATTTT	-	-	TRBJ2-3	TRBV9
CASSPTGFLGNEQFF	TGTGCCAGCAGTCCTACAGGGTTCTTAGGCAATGAGCAGTTCTTC	-	-	TRBJ2-1	TRBV28
CASTFTGQGYGYTF	TGCGCCAGCACCTTTACGGGGCAGGGTTACGGCTACACCTTC	-	-	TRBJ1-2	TRBV5-1
CASSQVQGAGAENEQFF	TGCGCCAGCAGCCAAGTCCAGGGTGCAGGGGCAGAGAATGAGCAGTTCTTC	-	-	TRBJ2-1	TRBV4-1
CASSQVGLASTDTQYF	TGTGCCAGCAGCCAAGTAGGACTAGCAAGCACAGATACGCAGTATTTT	-	TRBD2	TRBJ2-3	TRBV14
CASSQGARGRWTEAFF	TGCGCCAGCAGCCAAGGCGCCAGGGGCCGATGGACTGAAGCTTTCTTT	-	-	TRBJ1-1	TRBV4-1
CASSYFGGEGQPQHF	TGTGCCAGCAGTTACTTCGGGGGGGAGGGTCAGCCCCAGCATTTT	-	-	TRBJ1-5	TRBV6-2/TRBV6-3
CASSFVQGGTEAFF	TGCGCCAGCAGCTTCGTCCAGGGGGGCACTGAAGCTTTCTTT	-	TRBD1	TRBJ1-1	TRBV5-1
CASKVLNTEAFF	TGTGCCAGCAAGGTCCTGAACACTGAAGCTTTCTTT	once	-	TRBJ1-1	TRBV12-3/TRBV12-4
CASSQEPGMLGLLAYEQYF	TGTGCCAGCAGCCAAGAACCCGGGATGCTAGGCCTACTTGCCTACGAGCAGTACTTC	-	-	TRBJ2-7	TRBV4-2
CASSIGPLGTDTQYF	TGTGCCAGTAGTATTGGGCCCCTGGGCACAGATACGCAGTATTTT	-	-	TRBJ2-3	TRBV19
CASSSTGYSSYEQYF	TGCGCCAGCAGCTCAACAGGGTACAGCTCCTACGAGCAGTACTTC	-	-	TRBJ2-7	TRBV5-1
CASRPTSYGYTF	TGTGCCAGCAGACCAACCAGCTATGGCTACACCTTC	-	-	TRBJ1-2	TRBV12-3/TRBV12-4
CASSQLLTDNYGYTF	TGCGCCAGCAGCCAACTCTTAACCGATAACTATGGCTACACCTTC	-	-	TRBJ1-2	TRBV4-1
CATSDSYGYTF	TGTGCCACCAGTGATTCCTATGGCTACACCTTC	-	-	TRBJ1-2	TRBV24-1
CASSLASGGQGEQFF	TGTGCCAGCTCCCTGGCTAGCGGGGGGCAGGGTGAGCAGTTCTTC	-	TRBD2	TRBJ2-1	TRBV2
CASTLDWTGNSYGYTF	TGTGCCAGCACCCTAGATTGGACAGGGAATAGTTATGGCTACACCTTC	-	TRBD1	TRBJ1-2	TRBV9
CASSRAGGPEDTQYF	TGTGCCAGCAGCAGAGCGGGGGGGCCCGAAGATACGCAGTATTTT	-	TRBD2	TRBJ2-3	TRBV7-3
CASSQDQDYTGELFF	TGTGCCAGCAGCCAAGATCAGGATTACACCGGGGAGCTGTTTTTT	-	-	TRBJ2-2	TRBV3-1/TRBV3-2
CATSESANYGYTF	TGTGCCACCAGTGAGTCGGCTAACTATGGCTACACCTTC	-	-	TRBJ1-2	TRBV24-1
CASSEGTISNYGYTF	TGTGCCAGCAGTGAAGGGACGATTTCTAACTATGGCTACACCTTC	once	-	TRBJ1-2	TRBV6-1
CAWSLQRGEKLFF	TGTGCCTGGAGTCTACAACGGGGGGAAAAACTGTTTTTT	-	-	TRBJ1-4	TRBV30
CATSDPGLAATDTQYF	TGTGCCACCAGTGATCCGGGACTAGCCGCCACAGATACGCAGTATTTT	-	TRBD2	TRBJ2-3	TRBV24-1
CASRGENNYGYTF	TGTGCCAGCCGAGGGGAAAATAACTATGGCTACACCTTC	few	-	TRBJ1-2	TRBV6-5
CASRLAGTVNTGELFF	TGTGCCAGCAGGCTGGCCGGGACAGTTAACACCGGGGAGCTGTTTTTT	-	TRBD1	TRBJ2-2	TRBV7-3
CASSPADRSLPYEQYF	TGTGCCAGCAGTCCCGCCGACAGATCTCTCCCCTACGAGCAGTACTTC	-	-	TRBJ2-7	TRBV3-1/TRBV3-2
CASSIGGASGGPSSYNEQFF	TGTGCCAGTAGTATAGGTGGGGCTAGCGGGGGGCCGAGCTCCTACAATGAGCAGTTCTTC	-	TRBD2	TRBJ2-1	TRBV19
CASSGVGLAGGLSTDTQYF	TGTGCCAGCAGCGGTGTGGGACTAGCGGGGGGGCTCTCCACAGATACGCAGTATTTT	-	TRBD2	TRBJ2-3	TRBV9
CATSQGGLSGANVLTF	TGTGCCACCAGTCAGGGGGGGCTATCTGGGGCCAACGTCCTGACTTTC	-	-	TRBJ2-6	TRBV24-1
CASSLQLAGNYNEQFF	TGTGCCAGCAGCTTACAACTAGCGGGGAACTACAATGAGCAGTTCTTC	-	TRBD2	TRBJ2-1	TRBV5-4
CASSESSGDTQYF	TGTGCCAGCAGTGAAAGCTCCGGGGATACGCAGTATTTT	-	-	TRBJ2-3	TRBV6-1
CASSKAGTDSNQPQHF	TGTGCCAGCAGCAAAGCTGGGACAGATAGCAATCAGCCCCAGCATTTT	-	-	TRBJ1-5	TRBV21-1
CASSTTDRYEQYF	TGTGCCAGCAGTACCACAGATAGATACGAGCAGTACTTC	-	-	TRBJ2-7	TRBV12-3/TRBV12-4
CASSVGSGGTSASTDTQYF	TGTGCCAGCAGCGTAGGCAGCGGGGGAACCTCCGCTAGCACAGATACGCAGTATTTT	once	TRBD2	TRBJ2-3	TRBV9
CATSDSGINYGYTF	TGTGCCACCAGTGATTCTGGGATCAACTATGGCTACACCTTC	-	-	TRBJ1-2	TRBV24-1